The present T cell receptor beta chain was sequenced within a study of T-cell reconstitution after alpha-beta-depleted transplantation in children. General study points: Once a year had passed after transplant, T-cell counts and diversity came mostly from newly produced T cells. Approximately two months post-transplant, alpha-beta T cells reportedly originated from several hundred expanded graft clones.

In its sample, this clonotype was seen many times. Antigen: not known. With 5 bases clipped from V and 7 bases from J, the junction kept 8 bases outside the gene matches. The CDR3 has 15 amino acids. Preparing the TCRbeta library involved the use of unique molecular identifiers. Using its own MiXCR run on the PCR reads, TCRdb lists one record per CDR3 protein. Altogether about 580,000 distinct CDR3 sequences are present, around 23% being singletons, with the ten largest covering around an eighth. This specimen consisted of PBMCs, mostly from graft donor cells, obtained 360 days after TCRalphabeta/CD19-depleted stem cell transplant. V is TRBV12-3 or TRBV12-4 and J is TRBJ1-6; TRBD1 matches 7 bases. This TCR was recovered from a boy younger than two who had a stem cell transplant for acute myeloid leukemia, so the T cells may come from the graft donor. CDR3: CASSANRGSNSPLHF. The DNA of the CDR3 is TGTGCCAGCAGTGCCAACAGGGGATCAAATTCACCCCTCCACTTT.